The 5 T cell receptor beta chains below were found in one sample sequenced in a study of cytomegalovirus exposure and HLA in healthy donors. 60 Vbeta and 13 Jbeta primers were used in PCR. Assay used: immunoSEQ multiplex PCR; TCRdb lists only in-frame clones, some missing. The table lists nearly 110,000 clones, 82% of them singletons, with approximately 2.5% in the top ten. The sequenced sample was PBMCs. These receptors were collected from a man under 40 in good health and CMV-seropositive.

The V call is TRBV13, the J call TRBJ1-2, with 8 positions matching TRBD1. V was clipped by 0 bases and J by 4 bases; unmatched bases: 1. The CDR3 is made up of 14 amino acids. Germline lookup yields CDR1 PRHDT and CDR2 FYEKMQ (reference sequence). CDR3 nucleotides: TGTGCCAGCAGCTTAGGTACAGGGGGCTATGGCTACACCTTC. Residues: CASSLGTGGYGYTF.

The chain combines TRBV10-3 with TRBJ1-2; D possibly corresponds to TRBD1 (6 bases). The CDR3 totals 15 residues. With 0 bases removed from V and 4 bases from J, the gap between germline ends came to 12 bases. CDR1 is ENHRY and CDR2 is SYGVKD in the germline V gene. Here the CDR3 DNA reads TGTGCCATCAGTGAGTCTAGAGAGGGGGTCTATGGCTACACCTTC. As protein: CAISESREGVYGYTF.

The chain is built from TRBV4-1 and TRBJ1-5; no definite D call. The CDR3 runs 16 residues. The ends were cut back, 4 bases at V and 6 bases at J, with 19 bases in the middle. From germline, CDR1 is MGHRA and CDR2 YSYEKL. The DNA of the CDR3 is TGCGCCAGCAGCCTCCGCCCGGCGGAATCCGGTCAGCCCCAGCATTTT. Its translation is CASSLRPAESGQPQHF.

This chain's CDR3 is CASSIVGTGTYSYEQYF. DNA for the CDR3: TGTGCCAGTAGTATAGTAGGGACAGGGACTTACTCCTACGAGCAGTACTTC. The J gene is TRBJ2-7, the V gene TRBV19, with TRBD1 identical over 9 bases. The V gene end was trimmed by 1 base and the J gene end by 0 bases; junction bases not matched to a gene: 7. Germline V gives CDR1 LNHDA, CDR2 SQIVND (reference sequence). The CDR3 is 17 residues long.

The rearrangement joins TRBV6-6 to TRBJ1-2, with D hard to call. This CDR3 is built from 15 residues. CDR1 is MNHNY, CDR2 SVGAGI, per germline (reference sequence). V dropped 0 bases and J dropped 0 bases, with 8 bases sitting between them. The CDR3 sequence: CASSYSISANYGYTF. CDR3 coding DNA: TGTGCCAGCAGTTACTCGATTTCAGCTAACTATGGCTACACCTTC.